This TCR beta chain originates from a study of T cell changes during pregnancy in multiple sclerosis (dated by TCRdb to between 2018 and 2021). A note on the overall study: The study looked at changes in the T cell repertoire across pregnancy in women with multiple sclerosis.

The library came from the immunoSEQ multiplex PCR assay. In TCRdb, the immuneACCESS table is reduced to in-frame sequences with V and J assigned. These tables do not hold every clone; where another copy was compared, an unresolved V gene accounts for under half, and the others remain unexplained. Here the sample has 60,000 or so clones; around 90% occur a single time. The ten largest clones capture about 0.88% of the sample. Worth noting for this clone: The antigen it binds to is not known. No quality values exist for individual bases; no much larger clone is one base distant.

Germline trimming amounts to 0 bases on V and 9 bases on J, with 7 as the count of junction bases outside the gene matches. From a lookup of the germline V gene, CDR1 and CDR2 are SGHRS and YFSETQ. Including cysteine and phenylalanine, the CDR3 has 14 amino acids. Only the CDR3 DNA is retained, 42 bases long and in frame from the first base. This specimen consisted of peripheral blood, obtained before pregnancy. This chain is built from TRBV5-1 and TRBJ2-7; 9 central nucleotides agree with TRBD1. This clonotype was obtained from a female donor with multiple sclerosis, enrolled in a pregnancy study. The DNA reads TGCGCCAGCAGCTTGGGCGGGACAGGGTCTGGGCAGTACTTC. This gives the protein CASSLGGTGSGQYF.